The rows below give T cell receptor beta chains drawn from one sample of a study of T cells in Graves' hyperthyroidism and ophthalmopathy. Via MiXCR, TCRdb re-called the multiplex PCR reads, giving one row per CDR3 protein. This table has a few hundred thousand distinct CDR3 sequences, 16% appearing once. The sample was blood. These receptors were obtained from a middle-aged woman with Graves' ophthalmopathy. Each CDR3 is given with its conserved first and last residue. A clone size is listed for some rows: how often the clone was seen (once, few, many), or a class if it is expanded.

>TRBJ1-1|.|TRBV18
CASSPGNMNTEAFF
>TRBJ2-3|few|TRBV20-1
CSATTSTDTQYF
>TRBJ2-7|many|TRBV28
CASSLSVSPYEQYF
>TRBJ2-5|many|TRBV15
CATSRDARAQETQYF
>TRBJ1-3|many|TRBV2
CASSSELPGNTIYF
>TRBJ2-3|.|TRBV20-1
CSAPRSRLSTDTQYF
>TRBJ2-6|few|TRBV6-1
CASSPATGMGVGANVLTF
>TRBJ2-5|many|TRBV2
CASSLELQGALRETQYF
>TRBJ1-3|many|TRBV6-1
CASSEVGRASGNTIYF
>TRBJ2-3|many|TRBV7-9
CASSSTSDTQYF
>TRBJ1-5|few|TRBV12-3/TRBV12-4
CASSLEGVGNQPQHF
>TRBJ2-7|many|TRBV20-1
CSARGTSGINEQYF
>TRBJ2-1|few|TRBV27
CASSFKQTNEQFF
>TRBJ1-2|many|TRBV11-2
CASSLDRGRAYGYTF
>TRBJ1-2|.|TRBV12-3/TRBV12-4
CAIRRVLGGYGYTF
>TRBJ2-3|few|TRBV5-1
CASSFEDTSTDTQYF
>TRBJ2-5|.|TRBV12-3/TRBV12-4
CASSRGQDQETQYF
>TRBJ2-5|.|TRBV29-1
CSARQGQETKYF
>TRBJ2-7|many|TRBV12-3/TRBV12-4
CASSLRRGTVTYEQYF
>TRBJ2-2|few|TRBV3-1
CASSLRGSPGELFF
>TRBJ1-2|many|TRBV5-8
CASSLDQGANYGYTF
>TRBJ1-5|many|TRBV3-1
CASSQGQVGPPQHF
>TRBJ2-1|few|TRBV19
CASTLRPSTSGNNEQFF
>TRBJ1-5|.|TRBV4-1
CASSQGHWGNQPQHF
>TRBJ2-5|.|TRBV7-9
CASSSAGQGKETQYF
>TRBJ1-1|many|TRBV3-1
CASSQQGGGTEAFF
>TRBJ2-1|many|TRBV20-1
CSARGGRANEQFF
>TRBJ2-1|.|TRBV29-1
CSVVWGGANEQFF
>TRBJ2-5|few|TRBV5-4
CASRTGGTSGSELATQYF
>TRBJ1-1|many|TRBV12-3/TRBV12-4
CASSPDGLNTEAFF
>TRBJ2-3|many|TRBV2
CASTLTDTQYF
>TRBJ2-3|.|TRBV19
CASSSQTSGSKLAQYF